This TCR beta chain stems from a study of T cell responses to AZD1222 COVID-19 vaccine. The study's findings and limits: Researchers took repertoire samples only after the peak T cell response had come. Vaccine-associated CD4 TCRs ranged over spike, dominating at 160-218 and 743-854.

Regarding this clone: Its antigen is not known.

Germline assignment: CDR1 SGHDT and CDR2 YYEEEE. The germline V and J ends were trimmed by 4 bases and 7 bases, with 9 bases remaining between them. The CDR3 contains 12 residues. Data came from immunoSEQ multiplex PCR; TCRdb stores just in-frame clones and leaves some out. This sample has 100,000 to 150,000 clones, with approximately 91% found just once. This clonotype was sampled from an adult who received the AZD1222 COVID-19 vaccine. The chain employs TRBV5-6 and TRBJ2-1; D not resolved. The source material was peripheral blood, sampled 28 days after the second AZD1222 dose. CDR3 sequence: CASSKRTNEQFF. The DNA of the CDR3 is TGTGCCAGCAGCAAGAGAACAAATGAGCAGTTCTTC.